This TCR beta chain is drawn from a study of cytomegalovirus exposure and HLA in healthy donors. The wider study: From about 179 million T cells, an earlier analysis saw roughly 110 million unique TCR beta sequences.

With regard to this clone: Its antigen is currently unknown.

Both 60 Vbeta primers and 13 Jbeta primers went into the PCR. Generated by immunoSEQ multiplex PCR, the TCRdb table keeps only in-frame clones and is missing some. The data show around 90,000 clones, more than 65% seen once. Per germline, CDR1 LNHDA and CDR2 SQIVND (reference sequence). V gave up 7 bases and J gave up 3 bases, with 13 bases separating them. This CDR3 has 14 residues. Regarding the study as a whole: It was confirmed in vitro that a few of the CMV-associated chains were specific for CMV antigens. Several V segments, TRBV6-2 and TRBV6-3 among them, could not be told apart and were dropped. Later analysis identified several of the most significant clusters that appeared linked to common viral pathogens.

The sequenced material came from PBMCs. This chain connects TRBV19 to TRBJ1-5; D gene uncertain. This TCR derives from a human donor in good health. CDR3 amino acids: CASTTSVFNQPQHF. The CDR3 coding sequence is TGTGCCAGTACCACCTCGGTATTCAATCAGCCCCAGCATTTT.